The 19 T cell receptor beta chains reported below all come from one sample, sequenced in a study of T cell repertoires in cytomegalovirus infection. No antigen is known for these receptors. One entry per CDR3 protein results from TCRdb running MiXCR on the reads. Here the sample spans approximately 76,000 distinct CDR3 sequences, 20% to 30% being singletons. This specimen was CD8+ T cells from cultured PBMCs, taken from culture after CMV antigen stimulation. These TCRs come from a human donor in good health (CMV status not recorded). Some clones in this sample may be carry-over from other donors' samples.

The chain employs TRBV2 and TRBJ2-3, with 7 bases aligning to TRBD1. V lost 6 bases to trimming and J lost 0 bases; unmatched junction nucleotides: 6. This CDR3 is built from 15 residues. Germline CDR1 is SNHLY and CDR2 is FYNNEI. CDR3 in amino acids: CASRQGVESTDTQYF. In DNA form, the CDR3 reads TGTGCCAGCAGGCAGGGGGTTGAGAGCACAGATACGCAGTATTTT. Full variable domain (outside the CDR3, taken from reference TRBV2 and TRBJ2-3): EPEVTQTPSHQVTQMGQEVILRCVPISNHLYFYWYRQILGQKVEFLVSFYNNEISEKSEIFDDQFSVERPDGSNFTLKIRSTKLEDSAMYFCASRQGVESTDTQYFGPGTRLTVL.

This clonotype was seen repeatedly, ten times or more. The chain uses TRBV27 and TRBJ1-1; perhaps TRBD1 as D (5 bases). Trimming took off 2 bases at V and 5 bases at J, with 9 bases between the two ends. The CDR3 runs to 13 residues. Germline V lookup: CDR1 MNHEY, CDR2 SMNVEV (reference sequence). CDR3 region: CASSLKGETEAFF. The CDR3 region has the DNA TGTGCCAGCAGTTTAAAAGGGGAGACTGAAGCTTTCTTT.

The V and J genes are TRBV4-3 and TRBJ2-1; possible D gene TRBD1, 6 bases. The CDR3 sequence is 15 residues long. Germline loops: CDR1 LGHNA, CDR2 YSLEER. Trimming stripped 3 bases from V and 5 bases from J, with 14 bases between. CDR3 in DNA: TGCGCCAGCAGCCAGACTCAGGGGTTACACAATGAGCAGTTCTTC. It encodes CASSQTQGLHNEQFF.

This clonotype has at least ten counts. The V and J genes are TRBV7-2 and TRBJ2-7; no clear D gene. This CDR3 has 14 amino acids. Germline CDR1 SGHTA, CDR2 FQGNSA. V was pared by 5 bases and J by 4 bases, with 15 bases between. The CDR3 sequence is CASSPGGVGYEQYF. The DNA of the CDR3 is TGTGCCAGCAGCCCCGGTGGGGTAGGTTACGAGCAGTACTTC.

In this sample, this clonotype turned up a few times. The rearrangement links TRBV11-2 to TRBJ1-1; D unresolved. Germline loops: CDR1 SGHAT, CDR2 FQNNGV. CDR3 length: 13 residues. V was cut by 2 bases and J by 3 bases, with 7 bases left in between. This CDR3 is CASSLIGDTEAFF. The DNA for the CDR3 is TGTGCCAGCAGCTTAATCGGGGACACTGAAGCTTTCTTT.

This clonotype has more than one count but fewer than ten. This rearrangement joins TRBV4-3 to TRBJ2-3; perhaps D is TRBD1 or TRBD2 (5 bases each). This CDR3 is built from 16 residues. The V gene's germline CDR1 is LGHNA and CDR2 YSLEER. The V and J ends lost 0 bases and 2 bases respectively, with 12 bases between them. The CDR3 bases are TGCGCCAGCAGCCAAGATGAGGGGATTTACACAGATACGCAGTATTTT. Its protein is CASSQDEGIYTDTQYF.

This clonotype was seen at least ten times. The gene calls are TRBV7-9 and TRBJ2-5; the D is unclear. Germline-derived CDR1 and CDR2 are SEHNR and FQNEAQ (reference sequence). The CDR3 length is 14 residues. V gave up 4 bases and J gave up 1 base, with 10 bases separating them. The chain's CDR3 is CASSSGWSQETQYF. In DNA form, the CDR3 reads TGTGCCAGCAGCTCCGGTTGGAGCCAAGAGACCCAGTACTTC.

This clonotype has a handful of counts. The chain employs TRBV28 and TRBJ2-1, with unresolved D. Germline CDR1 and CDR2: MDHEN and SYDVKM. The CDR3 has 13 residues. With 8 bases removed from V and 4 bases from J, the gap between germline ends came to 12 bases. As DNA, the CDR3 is TGTGCCAGCGGGCTCACTTTGTACAATGAGCAGTTCTTC. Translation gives CASGLTLYNEQFF.

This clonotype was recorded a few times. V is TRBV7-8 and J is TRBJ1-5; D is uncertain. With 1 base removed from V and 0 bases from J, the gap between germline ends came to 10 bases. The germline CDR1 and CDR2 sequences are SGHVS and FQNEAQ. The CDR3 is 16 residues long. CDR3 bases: TGTGCCAGCAGCTTAGTAGGCAGTTATAGCAATCAGCCCCAGCATTTT. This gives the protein CASSLVGSYSNQPQHF.

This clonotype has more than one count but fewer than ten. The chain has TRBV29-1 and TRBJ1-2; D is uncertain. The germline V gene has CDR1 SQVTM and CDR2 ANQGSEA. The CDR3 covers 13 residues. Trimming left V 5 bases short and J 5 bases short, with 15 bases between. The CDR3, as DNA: TGCAGCGTTCATTTAGTAGGCGGTTATGGCTACACCTTC. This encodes CSVHLVGGYGYTF.

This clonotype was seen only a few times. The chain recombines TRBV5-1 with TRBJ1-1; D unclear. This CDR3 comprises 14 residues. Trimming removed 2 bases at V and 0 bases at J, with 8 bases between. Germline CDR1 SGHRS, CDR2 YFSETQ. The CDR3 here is CASSLDGMNTEAFF. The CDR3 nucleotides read TGCGCCAGCAGCTTAGACGGCATGAACACTGAAGCTTTCTTT.

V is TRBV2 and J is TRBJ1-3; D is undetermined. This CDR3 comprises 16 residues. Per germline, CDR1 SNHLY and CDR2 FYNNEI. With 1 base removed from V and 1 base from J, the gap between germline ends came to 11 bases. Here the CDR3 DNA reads TGTGCCAGCAGTGAAGTTCTACCTCGGTCTGGAAACACCATATATTTT. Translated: CASSEVLPRSGNTIYF.

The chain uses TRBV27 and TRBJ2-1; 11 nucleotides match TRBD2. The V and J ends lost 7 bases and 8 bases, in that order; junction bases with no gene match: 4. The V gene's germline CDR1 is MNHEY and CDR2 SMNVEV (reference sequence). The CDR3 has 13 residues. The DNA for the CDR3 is TGTGCCAGCAACCTAGCGGGAGGCTATGAGCAGTTCTTC. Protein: CASNLAGGYEQFF.

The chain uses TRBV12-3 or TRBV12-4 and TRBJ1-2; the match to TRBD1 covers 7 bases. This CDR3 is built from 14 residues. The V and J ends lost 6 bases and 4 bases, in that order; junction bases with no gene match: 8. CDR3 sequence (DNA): TGTGCCAGCAGAGTGGGACAGACTGTCTATGGCTACACCTTC. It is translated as CASRVGQTVYGYTF.

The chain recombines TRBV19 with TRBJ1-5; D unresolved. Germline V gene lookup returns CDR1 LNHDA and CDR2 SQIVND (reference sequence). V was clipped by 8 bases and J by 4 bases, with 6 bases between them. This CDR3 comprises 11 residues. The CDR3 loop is CASGENQPQHF. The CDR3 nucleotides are TGTGCCAGTGGGGAGAATCAGCCCCAGCATTTT.

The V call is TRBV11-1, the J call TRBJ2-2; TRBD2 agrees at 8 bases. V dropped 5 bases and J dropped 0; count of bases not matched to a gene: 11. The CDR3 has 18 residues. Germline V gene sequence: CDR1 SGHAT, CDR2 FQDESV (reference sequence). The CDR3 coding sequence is TGTGCCAGCAGCCCGGGAGGGACTCCTACCGCGAACACCGGGGAGCTGTTTTTT. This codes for CASSPGGTPTANTGELFF.

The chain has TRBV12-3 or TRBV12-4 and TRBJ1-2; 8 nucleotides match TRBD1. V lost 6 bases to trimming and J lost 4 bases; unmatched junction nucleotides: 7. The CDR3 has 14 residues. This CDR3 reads CASSFNTGGYGYTF. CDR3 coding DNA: TGTGCCAGCAGCTTCAATACAGGGGGCTATGGCTACACCTTC.

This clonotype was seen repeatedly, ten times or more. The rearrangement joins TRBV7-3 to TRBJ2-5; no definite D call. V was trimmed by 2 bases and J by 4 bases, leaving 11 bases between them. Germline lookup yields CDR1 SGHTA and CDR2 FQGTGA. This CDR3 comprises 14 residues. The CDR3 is CASSLAAETETQYF. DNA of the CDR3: TGTGCCAGCAGCTTAGCGGCAGAAACAGAGACCCAGTACTTC.

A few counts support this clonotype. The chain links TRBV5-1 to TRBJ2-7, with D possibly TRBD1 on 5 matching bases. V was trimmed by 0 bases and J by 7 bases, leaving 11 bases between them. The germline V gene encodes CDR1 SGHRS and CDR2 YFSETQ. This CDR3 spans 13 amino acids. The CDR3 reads CASSLGGAREQYF. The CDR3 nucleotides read TGCGCCAGCAGCTTGGGTGGGGCCCGGGAGCAGTACTTC.